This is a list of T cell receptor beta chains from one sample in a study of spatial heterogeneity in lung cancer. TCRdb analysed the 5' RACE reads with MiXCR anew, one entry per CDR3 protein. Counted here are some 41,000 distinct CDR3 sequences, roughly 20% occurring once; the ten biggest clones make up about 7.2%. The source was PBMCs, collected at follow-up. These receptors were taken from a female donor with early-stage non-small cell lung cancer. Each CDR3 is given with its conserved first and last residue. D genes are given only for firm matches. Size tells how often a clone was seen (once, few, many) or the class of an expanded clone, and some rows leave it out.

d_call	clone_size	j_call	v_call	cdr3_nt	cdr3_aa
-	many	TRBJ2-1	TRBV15	TGTGCCACCAGCAGAGCGGGGACCTACAATGAGCAGTTCTTC	CATSRAGTYNEQFF
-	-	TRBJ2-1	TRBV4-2	TGTGCCAGCAGCCAAGAACCACATGGTAACAATGAGCAGTTCTTC	CASSQEPHGNNEQFF
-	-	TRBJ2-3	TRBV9	TGTGCCAGCAGCGTTGCAGGGTCGGGAATAGATACGCAGTATTTT	CASSVAGSGIDTQYF
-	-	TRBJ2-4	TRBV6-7	TGTGCCAGCAGTTACTCGGCCCCGGACATTCAGTACTTC	CASSYSAPDIQYF
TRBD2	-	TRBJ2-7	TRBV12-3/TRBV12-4	TGTGCCAGCAGTTTAGCGGGAGGGCTTCAGATTCAGTACTTC	CASSLAGGLQIQYF
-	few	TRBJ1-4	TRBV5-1	TGCGCCAGCAGCCGTGACTTCACTGGAGGTGAAAAACTGTTTTTT	CASSRDFTGGEKLFF
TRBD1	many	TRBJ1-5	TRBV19	TGTGCCAGTAGTTTCCATGGACAGGAAGGACAGCCCCAGCATTTT	CASSFHGQEGQPQHF
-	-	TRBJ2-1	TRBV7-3	TGTGCCAGCAGCACCCTAGGGTCCTACAATGAGCAGTTCTTC	CASSTLGSYNEQFF
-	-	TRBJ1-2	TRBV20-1	TGCAGTGCTAGAGTTCATACGGGAGGCGGCTACACCTTC	CSARVHTGGGYTF
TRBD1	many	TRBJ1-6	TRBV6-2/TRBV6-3	TGTGCCAGCAGTTACTTCGGGACAGCTCATTCACCCCTCCACTTT	CASSYFGTAHSPLHF
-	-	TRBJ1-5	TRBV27	TGTGCCAGCAGTTTTGTGGGTCAGCCCCAGCATTTT	CASSFVGQPQHF
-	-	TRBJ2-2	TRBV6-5	TGTGCCAGCGGGCCTGGGGTCGGGGAGCTGTTTTTT	CASGPGVGELFF
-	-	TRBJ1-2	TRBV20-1	TGCAGTGCTAGATATCAGGGGAAATTTGGCTACACCTTC	CSARYQGKFGYTF
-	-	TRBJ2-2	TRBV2	TGTGCCAGCACAAAAGGAGCCGGGACCTTCGACGGGGAGCTGTTTTTT	CASTKGAGTFDGELFF
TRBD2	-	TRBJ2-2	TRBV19	TGTGCCAGTAAATTTCGGGGGGGCACCGGGGAGCTGTTTTTT	CASKFRGGTGELFF
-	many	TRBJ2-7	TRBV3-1	TGTGCCAGCAGCCAAGAGGACTACGAGCAGTACTTC	CASSQEDYEQYF
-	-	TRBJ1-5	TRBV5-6	TGTGCCAGCAGCCGGGTTGGGGAGAGCAATCAGCCCCAGCATTTT	CASSRVGESNQPQHF
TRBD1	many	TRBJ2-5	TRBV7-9	TGTGCCAGCAGCTTAGGACAGGGAGCCCCACAAGAGACCCAGTACTTC	CASSLGQGAPQETQYF
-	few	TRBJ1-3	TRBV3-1	TGTGCCAGCAGCCAAGTTGGAAACACCATATATTTT	CASSQVGNTIYF
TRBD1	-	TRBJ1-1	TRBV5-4	TGTGCCAGCAGCTTTAACAACAGGGGGACTGAAGCTTTCTTT	CASSFNNRGTEAFF
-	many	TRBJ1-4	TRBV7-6	TGTGCCACCGGGGGTGAAAAACTGTTTTTT	CATGGEKLFF
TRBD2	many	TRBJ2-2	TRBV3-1	TGTGCCAGCAGCCAAGATTTTGCGGGAGTCTTTGGCGGGGAGCTGTTTTTT	CASSQDFAGVFGGELFF
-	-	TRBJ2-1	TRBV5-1	TGCGCCAGCAGCTTGGCGCCGGGGTCAAGTGAGCAGTTCTTC	CASSLAPGSSEQFF
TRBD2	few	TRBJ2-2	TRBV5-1	TGCGCCAGCAGCTTGGCGTCGGGGGGGCCCCCCGGGGAGCTGTTTTTT	CASSLASGGPPGELFF
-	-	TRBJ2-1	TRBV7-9	TGTGCCAGCACCCCGGCGGGCACCTACAATGAGCAGTTCTTC	CASTPAGTYNEQFF
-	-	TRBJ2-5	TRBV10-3	TGTGCCGCCCACGGCGGTACCCAAGAGACCCAGTACTTC	CAAHGGTQETQYF
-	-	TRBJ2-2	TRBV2	TGTGTAAGGGGGGGCCGACAGAAGAACACCGGGGAGCTGTTTTTT	CVRGGRQKNTGELFF
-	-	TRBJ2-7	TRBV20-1	TGCAGTGCCCCACTAGGGGTGCAGTACTTC	CSAPLGVQYF
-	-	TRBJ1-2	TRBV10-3	TGTGCCATCAGTGATAGACAGGCTTATGGCTACACCTTC	CAISDRQAYGYTF
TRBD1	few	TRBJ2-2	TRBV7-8	TGTGCCAGCAGCTTATCAGGGGGCGGGGAGCTGTTTTTT	CASSLSGGGELFF
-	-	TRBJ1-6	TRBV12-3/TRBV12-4	TGTGCCAGCAGCCCTCCTGGGGGGCCATCACCCCTCCACTTT	CASSPPGGPSPLHF
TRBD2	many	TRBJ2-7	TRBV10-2	TGCGCCAGCAGTGAGGGGGGACTAGCGGATTACGAGCAGTACTTC	CASSEGGLADYEQYF
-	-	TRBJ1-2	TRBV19	TGTGCCAGTGGTTTTGGTGTGTACACCTTC	CASGFGVYTF
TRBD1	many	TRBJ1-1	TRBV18	TGTGCCAGCTCATCGGACAGGGAGAGTGAAGCTTTCTTT	CASSSDRESEAFF
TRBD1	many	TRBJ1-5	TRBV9	TGTGCCAGCAGCAAGGACAGGGGAGATCAGCCCCAGCATTTT	CASSKDRGDQPQHF
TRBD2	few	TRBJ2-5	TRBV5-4	TGTGCCAGCAGCATTACTAGCGTGGGCGAGACCCAGTACTTC	CASSITSVGETQYF
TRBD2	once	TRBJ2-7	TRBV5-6	TGTGCCAGCAGCATCGGGACTAGCGGGAGACGCGAGCAGTACTTC	CASSIGTSGRREQYF
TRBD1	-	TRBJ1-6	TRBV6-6	TGTGCCAGCAGAGGGGGCCAGGGGATCTCACCCCTCCACTTT	CASRGGQGISPLHF
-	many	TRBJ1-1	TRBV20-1	TGCAGTGCTCCAAGGAGGGGGGGAGTCTCCGTCGGCACTGAAGCTTTCTTT	CSAPRRGGVSVGTEAFF